This T cell receptor beta chain emerged from a study of T cell clonality in common variable immunodeficiency. Concerning this clone: Its antigen is unknown. The read ends 3 residues shy of where the CDR3 ends; the end is completed using the germline J gene.

The CDR3 spans 12 residues. V dropped 4 bases and J dropped 6 bases, with 11 bases sitting between them. Study-level results: In common variable immunodeficiency, TCR beta chains reportedly carried fewer deletions and N-nucleotide insertions. CVID subjects shared fewer TCRbeta clones than healthy controls did.

Patients and controls were mostly of Caucasian heritage. Clones were sequenced by immunoSEQ multiplex PCR, and TCRdb holds only the in-frame ones, with some missing. The sample contains about 40,000 clones, none of them singletons. This TCR was recovered from a person aged 18 to 69 in good health. The J gene is TRBJ2-7, the V gene TRBV5-3; D unresolved. TRBV5-3 counts as an open reading frame of uncertain function. The sample taken for sequencing was peripheral blood mononuclear cells. The chain's CDR3 is CARSDQVGEQYF. CDR3 bases read: TGTGCCAGAAGCGATCAGGTTGGCGAG.